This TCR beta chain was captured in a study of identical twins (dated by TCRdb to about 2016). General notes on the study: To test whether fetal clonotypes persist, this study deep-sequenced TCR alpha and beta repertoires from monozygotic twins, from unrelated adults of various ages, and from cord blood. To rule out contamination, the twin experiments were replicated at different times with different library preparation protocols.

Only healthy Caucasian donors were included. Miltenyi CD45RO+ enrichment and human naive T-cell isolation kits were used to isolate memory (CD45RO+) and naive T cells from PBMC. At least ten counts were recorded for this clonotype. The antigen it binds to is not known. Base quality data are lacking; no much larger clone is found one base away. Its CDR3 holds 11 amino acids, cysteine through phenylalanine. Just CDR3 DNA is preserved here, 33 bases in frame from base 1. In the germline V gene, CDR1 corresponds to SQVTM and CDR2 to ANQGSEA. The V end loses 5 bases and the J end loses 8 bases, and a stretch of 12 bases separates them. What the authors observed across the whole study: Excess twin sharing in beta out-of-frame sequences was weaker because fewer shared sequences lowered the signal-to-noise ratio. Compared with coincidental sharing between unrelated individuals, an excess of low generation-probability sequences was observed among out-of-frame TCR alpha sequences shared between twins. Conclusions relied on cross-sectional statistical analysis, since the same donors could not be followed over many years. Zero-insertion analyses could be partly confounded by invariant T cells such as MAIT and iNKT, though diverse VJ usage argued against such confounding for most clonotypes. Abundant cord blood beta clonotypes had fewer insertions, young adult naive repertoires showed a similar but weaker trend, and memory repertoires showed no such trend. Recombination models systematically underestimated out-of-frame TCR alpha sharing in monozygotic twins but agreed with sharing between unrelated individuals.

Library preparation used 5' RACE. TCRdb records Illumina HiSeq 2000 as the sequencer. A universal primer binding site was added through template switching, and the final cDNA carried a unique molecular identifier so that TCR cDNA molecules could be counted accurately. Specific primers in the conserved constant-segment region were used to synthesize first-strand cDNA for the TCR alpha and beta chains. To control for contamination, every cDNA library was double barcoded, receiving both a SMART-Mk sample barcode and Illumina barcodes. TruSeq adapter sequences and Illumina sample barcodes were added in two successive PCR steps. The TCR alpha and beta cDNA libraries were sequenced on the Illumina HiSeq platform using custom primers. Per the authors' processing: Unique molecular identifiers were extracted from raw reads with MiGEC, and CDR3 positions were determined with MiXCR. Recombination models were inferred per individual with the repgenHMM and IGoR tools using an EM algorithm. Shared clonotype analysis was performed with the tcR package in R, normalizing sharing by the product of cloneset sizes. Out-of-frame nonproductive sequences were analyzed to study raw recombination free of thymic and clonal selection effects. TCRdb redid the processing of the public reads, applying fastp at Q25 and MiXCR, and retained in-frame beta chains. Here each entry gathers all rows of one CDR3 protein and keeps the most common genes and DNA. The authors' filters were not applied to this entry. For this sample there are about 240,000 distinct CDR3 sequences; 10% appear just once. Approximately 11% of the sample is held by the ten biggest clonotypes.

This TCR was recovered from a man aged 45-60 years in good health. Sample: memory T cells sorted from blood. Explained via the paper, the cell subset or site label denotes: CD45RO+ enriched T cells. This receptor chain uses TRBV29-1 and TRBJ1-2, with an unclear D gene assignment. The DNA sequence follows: TGCAGCGTTCCGGTTGGGCTCGGCTACACCTTC. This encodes CSVPVGLGYTF.